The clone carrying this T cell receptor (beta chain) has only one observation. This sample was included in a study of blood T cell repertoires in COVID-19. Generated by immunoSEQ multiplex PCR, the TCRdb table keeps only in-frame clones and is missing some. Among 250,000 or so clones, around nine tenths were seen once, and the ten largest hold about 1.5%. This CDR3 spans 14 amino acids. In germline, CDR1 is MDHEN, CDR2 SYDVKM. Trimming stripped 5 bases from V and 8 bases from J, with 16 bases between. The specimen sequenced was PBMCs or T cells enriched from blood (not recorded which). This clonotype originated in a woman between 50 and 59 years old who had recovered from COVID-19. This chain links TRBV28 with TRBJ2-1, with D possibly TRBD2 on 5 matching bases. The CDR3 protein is CASSPRGFRDEQFF. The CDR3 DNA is TGTGCCAGCAGTCCCCGGGGTTTTCGGGATGAGCAGTTCTTC.